These T cell receptor beta chains were read from a single sample in a study of CD8 T cells in ankylosing spondylitis. MiXCR, applied by TCRdb to the 5' RACE reads, yields one record per CDR3 protein. The data contain under 300,000 distinct CDR3 sequences, over 8.5% of them singletons. The specimen sequenced was blood, either unsorted or a sorted T cell fraction (not recorded which). These receptors originate from a male donor with ankylosing spondylitis or in good health (not recorded which). The CDR3 runs from the conserved cysteine through the conserved F or W. D genes are given only for firm matches. Expanded clones are given a class, and other clones once, few, many or no size at all.

j_call,clone_size,v_call,d_call,cdr3_nt,cdr3_aa
TRBJ1-2,few,TRBV24-1,TRBD1,TGTGCCACCAGTGGGGACAGAATCTATGGCTACACCTTC,CATSGDRIYGYTF
TRBJ2-7,many,TRBV5-5,-,TGTGCCAGCAGCTTCGGACACGGGCAGTACTTC,CASSFGHGQYF
TRBJ2-7,-,TRBV6-1,-,TGTGCCAGCAGTGAACCGGCAGGGCGAGACGAGCAGTACTTC,CASSEPAGRDEQYF
TRBJ2-7,-,TRBV13,-,TGTGCCAGCAGCTTAGCACAGGGAGACCACGAGCAGTACTTC,CASSLAQGDHEQYF
TRBJ1-2,-,TRBV5-1,TRBD1,TGCGCCAGCAGCTCAAACCGGGACAGGTCGGATGGCTACACCTTC,CASSSNRDRSDGYTF
TRBJ2-5,few,TRBV5-5,TRBD2,TGTGCCAGCAGCTTGGTAGGCACACTAGCGGGAGAGACCCAGTACTTC,CASSLVGTLAGETQYF
TRBJ1-2,many,TRBV9,-,TGTGCCAGCAGCGTAGATGGGAATGGCTACACCTTC,CASSVDGNGYTF
TRBJ1-2,many,TRBV5-1,-,TGCGCCAGCAGCTATTCCGGGACACATTTCTACTATGGCTACACCTTC,CASSYSGTHFYYGYTF
TRBJ2-2,few,TRBV5-1,-,TGCGCCAGCAGCTTGGCTCAGGGGAGCACCGGGGAGCTGTTTTTT,CASSLAQGSTGELFF
TRBJ1-2,few,TRBV7-9,-,TGTGCCAGCAGAATCGCTGGGGCTTGGATCTATGGCTACACCTTC,CASRIAGAWIYGYTF
TRBJ1-1,-,TRBV2,-,TGTGCCAGCAGTGGGGGCGGCTTGAGGAACACTGAAGCTTTCTTT,CASSGGGLRNTEAFF
TRBJ2-3,-,TRBV6-2/TRBV6-3,-,TGTGCCAGCAGTGATCCGGGACTTCAAGATACGCAGTATTTT,CASSDPGLQDTQYF
TRBJ2-3,few,TRBV2,-,TGTGCCAGCAGCCGTGGGGATACGCAGTATTTT,CASSRGDTQYF
TRBJ1-4,many,TRBV5-1,-,TGCGCCAGCCGCCTAGGAGAGTTTGCAACTAATGAAAAACTGTTTTTT,CASRLGEFATNEKLFF
TRBJ2-5,many,TRBV25-1,TRBD2,TGTGCCAGCAGTGAAAACGTGCTAGCGGCGACGGAAGAGACCCAGTACTTC,CASSENVLAATEETQYF
TRBJ2-2,-,TRBV2,-,TGTGCCAGCAGTGAACTGCCAGTTAGCACCGGGGAGCTGTTTTTT,CASSELPVSTGELFF
TRBJ1-6,-,TRBV7-9,-,TGTGCCAGCAGCAACGTAGGGGAACTCCCCGATTCACCCCTCCACTTT,CASSNVGELPDSPLHF
TRBJ2-1,few,TRBV24-1,-,TGTGCCACCAGTGACCCAGCCCGCCGGGTATACAATGAGCAGTTCTTC,CATSDPARRVYNEQFF
TRBJ1-3,many,TRBV12-3/TRBV12-4,-,TGTGCCAGCAGTTTTAGTTGGACAGAGCGATATTTT,CASSFSWTERYF
TRBJ2-5,-,TRBV12-3/TRBV12-4,TRBD2,TGTGCCAGCAGTCCACGACTAGCGGGGGCTGAGACCCAGTACTTC,CASSPRLAGAETQYF
TRBJ1-4,many,TRBV11-2,TRBD1,TGTGCCAGCAGCCAACAGGGGTTTCCTAATGAAAAACTGTTTTTT,CASSQQGFPNEKLFF
TRBJ2-5,few,TRBV6-1,TRBD2,TGTGCCAGCAGTGAAGCGCGAGGGGCGGGAGTAGTTTTGGAGACCCAGTACTTC,CASSEARGAGVVLETQYF
TRBJ2-1,many,TRBV5-1,TRBD1,TGCGCCAGCAGCGCCGGGACAGGGGCCTCGTTATCCTACAATGAGCAGTTCTTC,CASSAGTGASLSYNEQFF
TRBJ2-3,few,TRBV27,TRBD2,TGTGCCAGCAGTTTCAGGCGGGAGGGCCGAGATACGCAGTATTTT,CASSFRREGRDTQYF
TRBJ2-7,few,TRBV11-2,TRBD2,TGTGCCAGCAGCTCCACTAGGGGCGGGGGTGGGTACGAGCAGTACTTC,CASSSTRGGGGYEQYF
TRBJ1-2,many,TRBV5-1,TRBD1,TGCGCCAGCAGCCCAGGGACAGGGAGAAATTGGGATGGCTACACCTTC,CASSPGTGRNWDGYTF
TRBJ2-5,many,TRBV10-2,TRBD2,TGCGCCAGCAGTGACCCGGGACTAGCGGGACACCCGGCCGGTGAGACCCAGTACTTC,CASSDPGLAGHPAGETQYF
TRBJ2-7,-,TRBV19,-,TGTGCCAGTAGTATAACTTTGAACTACGAGCAGTACTTC,CASSITLNYEQYF
TRBJ1-5,many,TRBV12-3/TRBV12-4,-,TGTGCCAGCAGTCTCCAGGGGAAAGGGCGGCCCCAGCATTTT,CASSLQGKGRPQHF
TRBJ1-6,many,TRBV5-1,TRBD1,TGCGCCAGCAGCTTGGCCGTAGGGACAGGGGATTCACCCCTCCACTTT,CASSLAVGTGDSPLHF
TRBJ2-1,many,TRBV6-2/TRBV6-3,TRBD2,TGTGCCAGCAGTTTTCTAGCGGGACCCTACAATGAGCAGTTCTTC,CASSFLAGPYNEQFF
TRBJ2-2,many,TRBV5-6,-,TGTGCCAGCAACCAGGGTTACACCGGGGAGCTGTTTTTT,CASNQGYTGELFF
TRBJ1-2,many,TRBV6-1,-,TGTGCCAGCTTGGGGGGAGCAGGCCAGAACTATGGCTACACCTTC,CASLGGAGQNYGYTF
TRBJ1-1,many,TRBV20-1,-,TGCAGTGCTGCCGGCGGGTGGCGGAGAGCTTTCTTT,CSAAGGWRRAFF
TRBJ2-3,many,TRBV5-6,TRBD2,TGTGCCAGCAGCCGTACTAGCGGGAGTATCGGTAGCACAGATACGCAGTATTTT,CASSRTSGSIGSTDTQYF
TRBJ1-1,many,TRBV5-1,TRBD1,TGCGCCAGCAGCTCGCGACAGGGATCGAACACTGAAGCTTTCTTT,CASSSRQGSNTEAFF
TRBJ2-7,many,TRBV12-3/TRBV12-4,TRBD1,TGTGCCAGCAGTAGCGGGACAGGGGGCAGGGAGCAGTACTTC,CASSSGTGGREQYF
TRBJ2-3,many,TRBV9,-,TGTGCCAGCAGCGTGGATGTCCGCACAGATACGCAGTATTTT,CASSVDVRTDTQYF
TRBJ1-4,-,TRBV7-8,TRBD1,TGTGCCAGCAGCTTAATGGGACAGGGAAGTGAAAAACTGTTTTTT,CASSLMGQGSEKLFF
TRBJ1-5,-,TRBV6-2/TRBV6-3,-,TGTGCCAGCAGCCGGACTACAAGGAACAATCAGCCCCAGCATTTT,CASSRTTRNNQPQHF
TRBJ1-5,-,TRBV5-1,-,TGCGCCAGCAGCTTCGGGGGGGCGTTTAGCAATCAGCCCCAGCATTTT,CASSFGGAFSNQPQHF
TRBJ1-2,few,TRBV3-1,-,TGTGCCAGCAGCCAAAGGGGAACAACTCATGGCTACACCTTC,CASSQRGTTHGYTF
TRBJ2-7,few,TRBV20-1,-,TGCAGTGCATCTTCTGGGTTTGGGCAGTACTTC,CSASSGFGQYF